One sample yielded the 5 T cell receptor beta chains listed below, sequenced in a study of STAT3 mutations in large granular lymphocyte leukemia (dated by TCRdb to between 2018 and 2021). Their specific antigens are unknown. Study-wide findings and limitations: All T-LGLL patients had at least one immunodominant TCRbeta clonotype, and roughly half had multiple immunodominant subclonotypes.

Libraries were constructed by the immunoSEQ multiplex PCR assay. As stored in TCRdb, this immuneACCESS dataset retains in-frame rearrangements with V and J assigned. A fraction of the clones does not appear; measured against another copy, unresolved V genes explain less than half of the discrepancy, and the remainder lacks a known reason. The sample table shows thousands of clones, and 91% are seen once. Clones ranked in the top ten supply less than 60% of the sample. Specimen: peripheral blood mononuclear cells. The receptors were gathered from a man in his forties or fifties with T-cell large granular lymphocyte leukemia. Some clones in this sample may be carry-over from other donors' samples. The age is the age at diagnosis.

The rearrangement joins TRBV2 to TRBJ2-7; possible D gene TRBD2, 5 bases. Looked up from germline, CDR1 is SNHLY and CDR2 is FYNNEI. This CDR3 is 14 amino acids long. Trimming took off 10 bases at V and 2 bases at J, with 18 bases between the two ends. CDR3 loop: CAISGQRSPYEQYF. The CDR3 region has the DNA TGTGCCATTTCCGGCCAGCGGTCCCCCTACGAGCAGTACTTC.

This sequence joins TRBV5-1 and TRBJ2-7; TRBD2 is a possible D gene (5 bases). There are 15 residues in the CDR3. CDR1 SGHRS and CDR2 YFSETQ come from the germline V gene. Trimming removed 4 bases at V and 1 base at J, with 15 bases between. The CDR3 nucleotides are TGCGCCAGCAGCCTCCGACCAGGACTTTCCTACGAGCAGTACTTC. It codes for CASSLRPGLSYEQYF. The entire variable domain, with the rest obtained from reference TRBV5-1 and TRBJ2-7, is as follows: KAGVTQTPRYLIKTRGQQVTLSCSPISGHRSVSWYQQTPGQGLQFLFEYFSETQRNKGNFPGRFSGRQFSNSRSEMNVSTLELGDSALYLCASSLRPGLSYEQYFGPGTRLTVT.

This chain uses TRBV6-1 with TRBJ2-7, with unresolved D. Germline CDR1 and CDR2: MNHNS and SASEGT. V was shortened by 1 base and J by 4 bases, with 8 bases between the two germline ends. The length of the CDR3 is 13 residues. This chain's CDR3 is CASSEGHGYEQYF. The CDR3 nucleotides are TGTGCCAGCAGTGAAGGGCATGGATACGAGCAGTACTTC.

The chain recombines TRBV5-1 with TRBJ2-7; 7 positions match TRBD1. Germline loops: CDR1 SGHRS, CDR2 YFSETQ. The trim removed 5 bases at V and 0 bases at J, leaving 5 bases unmatched. This CDR3 spans 14 amino acids. CDR3 nucleotide sequence: TGCGCCAGCAGGGGACAGTTGAGCTCCTACGAGCAGTACTTC. Amino acids: CASRGQLSSYEQYF.

Only one count was recorded for this clone. V is TRBV29-1 and J is TRBJ2-7; 7 bases are a match to TRBD2. The CDR3 length is 15 residues. The J segment lost 5 bases and the V segment lost 4 bases, leaving 14 bases of the junction unmatched. Germline CDR1 is SQVTM and CDR2 is ANQGSEA. The CDR3 bases are TGCAGCGTTGTCGAATCCCTAGCGGCATTAGACGAGCAGTACTTC. Translating it yields CSVVESLAALDEQYF.